Sequencing of this TCR beta chain was carried out in a study of blood T cells in healthy people across ages. This CDR3 contains 15 residues. In germline, CDR1 is DFQATT, CDR2 SNEGSKA (reference sequence). It was with a sample-barcoded 5' primer and a J-beta primer mix that a second PCR of roughly 7 to 12 cycles was run. Every molecule of cDNA carried a tag from a template-switch adaptor with 12 random nucleotides. TCRdb called the 5' RACE reads again in MiXCR, with one record for every CDR3 protein. The sample has around 1,600,000 distinct CDR3 sequences, under 55% seen once; the top ten hold about 4%.

V gene TRBV20-1 combines with J gene TRBJ2-5, with 13 bases fitting TRBD2. With the DNA end fitting TRBJ2-7 better, the J assignment may be wrong. This sequence was found in a young woman in good health. The sequencing sample was made of blood. DNA of the CDR3: TGCAGTGCTAGAGTTCCCGGACTAGCGGGAGTCGAGCAGTACTTC. This sequence encodes CSARVPGLAGVEQYF.